This TCR beta chain was identified in a study of blood T cell repertoires in COVID-19. Study-wide background: Acute and convalescent COVID-19 samples came from the United States, Italy and Spain. PBMCs, B-cell-depleted T cells, or T cells provided the cDNA or gDNA that made up the material.

V lost 2 bases to trimming and J lost 2 bases; unmatched junction nucleotides: 11. The CDR3 totals 17 residues. CDR1 and CDR2 (germline): KGHSH, LQKENI. Per the original data handling: Reference gene primer amplification in the assay estimated nucleated cell counts. Profiled with immunoSEQ multiplex PCR; TCRdb holds only in-frame clones, not every one. V and J calls plus clone size are reproduced from that table; the DNA served to infer D and trimming. The repertoire holds about 340,000 clones, approximately 91% seen once, with more than 5.5% in the top ten. This receptor was taken from a woman in her sixties or seventies with COVID-19, enrolled during active disease. Specimen: peripheral blood. The chain recombines TRBV18 with TRBJ1-1; 7 bases agree with TRBD1. The CDR3 DNA reads TGTGCCAGCTCACCAATGGCCATAGGGGGCGGTAACACTGAAGCTTTCTTT. The encoded protein is CASSPMAIGGGNTEAFF.